Below are 25 T cell receptor beta chains sequenced from a single sample in a study of low-dose radiotherapy and immunotherapy resistance in tumors. Time point here: after trial treatment. Treatment indicated: LDRT plus nivolumab, ipilimumab, low-dose cyclophosphamide and aspirin (RACIN trial). First-strand cDNA used TRAV- and TRBV-specific primers, covering alpha and beta chains. Amplification, which lasted around 22 PCR cycles, used a constant-region primer and V-primer adapter to amplify TCRs. TCRdb recomputed calls from the reads with MiXCR, one row per CDR3 protein. The top ten clones hold roughly 1.4% of a sample with about 80,000 distinct CDR3 sequences, less than 20% of them seen once. This specimen was PBMCs, taken after low-dose radiotherapy plus immunotherapy. These receptors all come from a male donor with prostate cancer.

This clonotype appeared many times. CDR3 coding DNA: TGTGCCAGTAGTATAGGTCGGGGGTCTAGCGGGAGAACCAATGAGCAGTTCTTC. Translation gives CASSIGRGSSGRTNEQFF. This chain connects TRBV19 to TRBJ2-1, with 10 positions matching TRBD2. This CDR3 region has 18 residues. Germline-derived CDR1 and CDR2 are LNHDA and SQIVND (reference sequence). The J segment lost 6 bases and the V segment lost 1 base, leaving 12 bases of the junction unmatched.

This clonotype came up many times. This chain links TRBV19 with TRBJ2-1, with TRBD2 identical over 14 bases. J gave up 1 base and V 3 bases, and 5 bases lay outside the gene matches. The germline V gene encodes CDR1 LNHDA and CDR2 SQIVND (reference sequence). CDR3 size: 18 residues. The CDR3 nucleotides are TGTGCCAGTAGTATTGGACTAGCGGGAGGTCTGTCCTACAATGAGCAGTTCTTC. Translated, it gives CASSIGLAGGLSYNEQFF.

This clonotype has a count of ten or more. The chain recombines TRBV7-9 with TRBJ2-2, with no clear D. Trimming removed 7 bases at V and 1 base at J, with 4 bases between. Looked up from germline, CDR1 is SEHNR and CDR2 is FQNEAQ (reference sequence). CDR3 length: 12 residues. CDR3 in amino acids: CASTENTGELFF. Here the CDR3 DNA reads TGTGCCAGCACCGAGAACACCGGGGAGCTGTTTTTT. The full variable domain, completed using reference TRBV7-9 and TRBJ2-2, is DTGVSQNPRHKITKRGQNVTFRCDPISEHNRLYWYRQTLGQGPEFLTYFQNEAQLEKSRLLSDRFSAERPKGSFSTLEIQRTEQGDSAMYLCASTENTGELFFGEGSRLTVL.

This clonotype was seen many times. The chain employs TRBV7-9 and TRBJ1-1; D is unclear. V was cut by 0 bases and J by 5 bases, with 10 bases left in between. In germline, CDR1 is SEHNR, CDR2 FQNEAQ (reference sequence). This CDR3 spans 14 amino acids. The CDR3: CASSLALGNTEAFF. The CDR3 nucleotides read TGTGCCAGCAGCTTAGCGTTGGGGAATACTGAAGCTTTCTTT.

There are many counts of this clonotype. The chain combines TRBV29-1 with TRBJ2-1, with TRBD2 matching 8 bases. With V trimmed by 5 bases and J by 2 bases, 5 bases remained unmatched. The CDR3 is made up of 14 amino acids. CDR1 is SQVTM and CDR2 is ANQGSEA in the germline V gene. The CDR3 DNA sequence: TGCAGCGTTTTCGGGGGGGGAACCTACAATGAGCAGTTCTTC. Its translation: CSVFGGGTYNEQFF.

As to this clonotype: A far larger clone lies a single base away; this is likely a read error. The V call is TRBV5-3, the J call TRBJ2-5; D may match TRBD1 or TRBD2 (6 bases each). TRBV5-3 is classed as an ORF, of uncertain function. This CDR3 has 16 amino acids. Trimming took 10 bases from V and 5 from J, leaving 27 bases between them. CDR3 residues: CAGSWNTREGGETQYF. The CDR3 DNA is TGTGCCGGCAGCTGGAATACGAGGGAAGGGGGGGAGACCCAGTACTTC.

This clonotype was counted at least ten times. The J gene is TRBJ2-7, the V gene TRBV5-1; TRBD2 might be the D (5 bases). This CDR3 region has 13 residues. V was clipped by 0 bases and J by 4 bases, with 8 bases between them. Germline V gives CDR1 SGHRS, CDR2 YFSETQ. The DNA of the CDR3 is TGCGCCAGCAGCTTGGGAGGGAAATACGAGCAGTACTTC. This encodes CASSLGGKYEQYF.

About this clonotype itself: This likely stems from a read error, as it lies one base from a far larger clone. Written as DNA, the CDR3 is TGTGCCAGCAGTTACGGCACGGCGGGAGAGGCAGATACGCAGTATTTT. It yields the protein CASSYGTAGEADTQYF. This rearrangement joins TRBV6-2 or TRBV6-3 to TRBJ2-3; 7 bases match TRBD2. The CDR3 runs to 16 residues. V shed 2 bases, J shed 4 bases, and the junction held 9 bases outside the gene matches. Germline V gene sequence: CDR1 MNHEY, CDR2 SVGEGT.

This clonotype was seen a handful of times. V and J are TRBV11-1 and TRBJ1-1; maybe TRBD1 (5 bases). The CDR3 extends over 15 amino acids. Germline V gene data show CDR1 as SGHAT and CDR2 as FQDESV (reference sequence). The V and J ends lost 3 bases and 4 bases respectively, with 15 bases between them. CDR3 in amino acids: CASSLIMGRGTEAFF. Written as DNA, the CDR3 is TGTGCCAGCAGCTTGATAATGGGGCGAGGCACTGAAGCTTTCTTT.

This clonotype was recorded at least ten times. The gene calls are TRBV19 and TRBJ2-1; 8 nucleotides align to TRBD1. V lost 0 bases, J lost 9 bases, and 4 bases stayed unmatched. The CDR3 spans 14 residues. CDR1 is LNHDA and CDR2 is SQIVND in the germline V gene (reference sequence). CDR3 nucleotide sequence: TGTGCCAGTAGTATAGAAACAGGGGGTGGTGAGCAGTTCTTC. This encodes CASSIETGGGEQFF.

This clonotype occurred many times. The chain couples TRBV9 to TRBJ2-5; 8 bases are a match to TRBD1. The CDR3 is 16 amino acids. CDR1 is SGDLS, CDR2 YYNGEE, per germline. The trim removed 3 bases at V and 2 bases at J, leaving 9 bases unmatched. The CDR3 protein is CASSGSGTGGQETQYF. CDR3 sequence (DNA): TGTGCCAGCAGCGGCTCCGGGACAGGCGGTCAAGAGACCCAGTACTTC. Filled out from reference TRBV9 and TRBJ2-5, the complete variable domain reads DSGVTQTPKHLITATGQRVTLRCSPRSGDLSVYWYQQSLDQGLQFLIQYYNGEERAKGNILERFSAQQFPDLHSELNLSSLELGDSALYFCASSGSGTGGQETQYFGPGTRLLVL.

As regards this clonotype: This likely stems from a read error, as it lies one base from a far larger clone. The chain carries TRBV27 and TRBJ2-5; 9 nucleotides line up with TRBD1. CDR3 size: 13 residues. Germline V gives CDR1 MNHEY, CDR2 SMNVEV (reference sequence). This chain's CDR3 is CPSRTGGEETQYF. The CDR3 coding sequence is TGTCCCAGCAGAACAGGGGGCGAAGAGACCCAGTACTTC.

This clonotype occurred many times. The genes are TRBV3-1 and TRBJ1-3; 9 positions agree with TRBD1. V gave up 5 bases and J gave up 1 base; unmatched junction bases: 9. The CDR3 covers 17 residues. Germline assignment: CDR1 LGHDT and CDR2 YNNKEL (reference sequence). CDR3 amino acids: CASSSFLQGASGNTIYF. CDR3 bases: TGTGCCAGCAGCTCCTTTTTACAGGGGGCGTCTGGAAACACCATATATTTT.

The chain couples TRBV28 to TRBJ1-1, with D unclear. V dropped 4 bases and J dropped 1 base, with 13 bases sitting between them. CDR1 is MDHEN, CDR2 SYDVKM, per germline. The CDR3 sequence is 15 residues long. The CDR3 spells CASSSVVGRNTEAFF. CDR3 DNA sequence: TGTGCCAGCAGTTCCGTGGTGGGAAGGAACACTGAAGCTTTCTTT.

A few counts support this clonotype. The chain is built from TRBV24-1 and TRBJ1-2, with D unresolved. The germline gives CDR1 KGHDR, CDR2 SFDVKD. Between the trimmed V and J ends, which lost 3 bases and 13 bases, there was a span of 14 bases. This CDR3 has 12 amino acids. DNA of the CDR3: TGTGCCACCAGTGATCCTGGGTCTCCGGCCACCTTC. Amino acid sequence: CATSDPGSPATF.

This clonotype was detected many times. The chain carries TRBV3-1 and TRBJ2-7, with D unresolved. This CDR3 spans 11 amino acids. Germline V gene lookup returns CDR1 LGHDT and CDR2 YNNKEL (reference sequence). The V and J ends lost 0 bases and 4 bases respectively, with 1 base between them. The CDR3 reads CASSQDYEQYF. CDR3 DNA sequence: TGTGCCAGCAGCCAAGATTACGAGCAGTACTTC.

About this clonotype itself: A far larger clone is off by one base, so a read error is likely. The chain links TRBV20-1 to TRBJ2-7, with 13 bases matching TRBD2. Trimming cost V 6 bases and J 7 bases; bases outside gene matches: 15. This CDR3 has 16 residues. CDR1 and CDR2 from the germline V gene are DFQATT and SNEGSKA (reference sequence). CDR3 in amino acids: CSAGLAGPSSYNEQYF. The CDR3 DNA follows: TGCAGTGCGGGACTAGCGGGACCCAGCTCCTACAATGAGCAGTACTTC.

This clonotype was found many times. The V gene is TRBV20-1, the J gene TRBJ1-6; TRBD1 might be the D (6 bases). Trimming shortened V by 6 bases and J by 14 bases, and 20 bases separated the two germline ends. This CDR3 is 13 amino acids long. Germline CDR1 is DFQATT and CDR2 is SNEGSKA (reference sequence). This CDR3 is CSARDTVSSSLHF. CDR3 sequence (DNA): TGCAGTGCAAGGGACACTGTTTCGTCGTCCCTCCACTTT.

The table lists this clonotype with many counts. The chain has TRBV18 and TRBJ2-1, with unresolved D. The CDR3 is 14 residues long. CDR1 and CDR2 (germline): KGHSH, LQKENI. V shed 3 bases and J shed 3 bases, with 9 bases lying between them. The CDR3 region has the DNA TGTGCCAGCTCACCGTTCTTATACTACAATGAGCAGTTCTTC. Protein: CASSPFLYYNEQFF.

V and J are TRBV2 and TRBJ2-1; 7 nucleotides match TRBD2. This CDR3 has 14 residues. Per germline, CDR1 SNHLY and CDR2 FYNNEI. The J segment lost 8 bases and the V segment lost 8 bases, leaving 12 bases of the junction unmatched. This CDR3 reads CASQPGLWADEQFF. In nucleotides, the CDR3 is TGTGCCAGCCAACCGGGACTATGGGCTGATGAGCAGTTCTTC.

This clonotype was counted at least ten times. V gene TRBV3-1 combines with J gene TRBJ1-5, with D uncertain. The V end was cut by 8 bases, the J end by 3 bases, with 11 bases between. Germline-derived CDR1 and CDR2 are LGHDT and YNNKEL (reference sequence). The CDR3 contains 13 residues. The CDR3 DNA reads as TGTGCCAGCGGTCAGGAATCCAATCAGCCCCAGCATTTT. Its protein is CASGQESNQPQHF.

This clonotype appeared many times. This chain joins TRBV19 and TRBJ2-4; no clear D gene. Trimming took off 3 bases at V and 5 bases at J, with 17 bases between the two ends. Per germline, CDR1 LNHDA and CDR2 SQIVND (reference sequence). The CDR3 runs to 16 residues. The DNA of the CDR3 is TGTGCCAGTAGTATGTTCCACCATTCGACCCAAAACATTCAGTACTTC. As protein: CASSMFHHSTQNIQYF.

Points on this clonotype: With a far larger clone one base away, a read error is the likely cause. The chain couples TRBV7-2 to TRBJ2-3, with 14 nucleotides matching TRBD2. This CDR3 has 18 amino acids. Per the germline V gene, CDR1 is SGHTA and CDR2 is FQGNSA. The DNA for the CDR3 is TGTGCCAGAAGCTTAGACGAGGGACTAGCGGGAGGCACAGATACGCAGTATTTT. Residues: CARSLDEGLAGGTDTQYF.

This chain connects TRBV7-9 to TRBJ1-5, with a tentative D call TRBD1 (6 bases). The CDR3 is made up of 14 amino acids. Germline V lookup: CDR1 SEHNR, CDR2 FQNEAQ (reference sequence). Trimming left V 1 base short and J 3 bases short, with 7 bases between. CDR3 in amino acids: CASSLGTDNQPQHF. The CDR3 nucleotides are TGTGCCAGCAGCTTAGGGACAGACAATCAGCCCCAGCATTTT.

The table lists this clonotype with many counts. The chain carries TRBV5-1 and TRBJ2-3; the D gene is possibly TRBD1 (6 bases). The V gene's germline CDR1 is SGHRS and CDR2 YFSETQ. This CDR3 is 16 amino acids long. Trimming took 0 bases from V and 1 from J, leaving 12 bases between them. Here the CDR3 reads CASSLGRPGGTDTQYF. In nucleotides, the CDR3 is TGCGCCAGCAGCTTGGGGCGGCCAGGGGGCACAGATACGCAGTATTTT.